This TCR beta chain was identified in a study of PD-1 blockade in classical Hodgkin lymphoma (TCRdb year 2020). Turning to the overall study: Nivolumab dosing was 3 mg/kg intravenously every 2 weeks, continuing until either disease progression or unacceptable toxicity. The study used CyTOF and TCR beta sequencing to define a peripheral blood immune signature of response to PD-1 blockade in classical Hodgkin lymphoma. The paper as a whole reports these results and caveats: The study was restricted to a single clinical trial cohort, and the causes of repertoire differences, possibly disease activity or prior therapy, were left undefined. Diversity was lower in patients who began nivolumab less than 1 year after ASCT, so these patients were left out of later analyses to avoid confounding by immune reconstitution. A significant rise by C4D1 was seen in CD4+ but not CD8+ TCR diversity (p=0.0027 vs p=0.16), with the rise being most apparent in complete responders (p=0.02). Baseline TCR diversity was reported to be lower in newly diagnosed patients than in healthy donors and to be lower still in relapsed/refractory patients. Among trial patients, those achieving complete response had baseline diversity similar to that of newly diagnosed patients, while diversity was significantly lower in partial responders and progressors.

Note on this clone: It has no known antigen specificity. Nothing much larger sits one base from this clone, and base qualities are not available.

From its cysteine to its phenylalanine, the CDR3 spans 14 amino acids. Only CDR3 DNA is held: 42 bases, read in frame from base 1. Via the germline V gene (reference sequence), CDR1 is MNHEY and CDR2 SMNVEV. The junction carries 12 bases between V and J, which are trimmed by 2 bases and 5 bases respectively. The time point label here, explained by the study, means: cycle 1 day 1 (C1D1), immediately before nivolumab initiation. Every trial patient had relapsed following autologous stem cell transplantation, and prior brentuximab vedotin exposure was what differed among cohorts A, B and C. The trial cohort included around 60 patients with relapsed/refractory classical Hodgkin lymphoma, and each patient had a best overall response of complete response, partial response or progressive disease. Trial patients were treated with single-agent nivolumab in the multi-cohort phase II CheckMate 205 trial. An independent review committee assessed best overall response by applying the 2007 International Working Group response criteria. Trial PBMCs were collected immediately before nivolumab initiation (C1D1) and during therapy at cycle 2 day 1 and cycle 4 day 1. After peripheral blood was drawn into 8 mL Vacutainer Cell Preparation Tubes, PBMCs were isolated by centrifugation and then cryopreserved.

The Qiagen DNeasy kit was used to extract genomic DNA from unsorted PBMCs and from the negatively selected CD4+ and CD8+ fractions. Using primers that anneal to V and J segments, immunoSEQ multiplex PCR amplified the TCR beta CDR3 regions. A synthetic immune receptor repertoire was used to minimize amplification bias, and any remaining bias was removed computationally after sequencing. Regarding the original processing steps: Custom Python scripts were used to quantify repertoire diversity as the Shannon entropy index. Unsorted, CD4+ and CD8+ repertoires were analyzed separately, except for combined analyses in which CD4+ and CD8+ sequences were merged in silico. Clonal expansion was defined as a frequency increase of at least 2-fold after treatment compared with C1D1, and clones undetected at baseline were assigned a pseudocount of 0.5. Clones with 0 or 1 copy at C1D1 were defined as singleton clones, while clones with 2 or more copies were defined as non-singleton clones. By matching protein sequences in sorted samples from the same patient, clones expanded in unsorted samples were annotated as CD4+, CD8+ or unknown. Wilcoxon tests on paired samples were used to test diversity changes from C1D1 to C4D1. The table was pulled from immuneACCESS by TCRdb, which kept in-frame rearrangements only. Such tables lose some clones; where checked, under half of the loss comes from unresolved V genes, and the rest has no known cause. The D gene and trimming were derived from the DNA, and the V and J assignments and clone size from that table. In this sample the table shows 72,000 or so clones, more than 85% of which occur a single time. More than 6.5% of the sample comes from the top ten.

The receptor was isolated from a human donor with classical Hodgkin lymphoma. The chain was built from TRBV27 and TRBJ2-5; the D call is possibly TRBD1 or TRBD2, each sharing 6 bases. Sequencing used peripheral blood mononuclear cells (PBMCs), obtained at baseline. The sequence in DNA is TGTGCCAGCAGTTTAATCGGGGGCGGCGAGACCCAGTACTTC. It encodes CASSLIGGGETQYF.